The source of this TCR beta chain is a study of shared clonotypes between healthy human individuals. Study overall: The study used three CD4 naive, three CD4 memory, two CD8 naive and one CD8 memory plate per donor. Findings and caveats of the study: Apart from blood, nothing was sampled; tissue repertoires likely differ. Naive subsets usually exceeded memory subsets in estimated richness.

About this clone itself: The antigen is unknown. Other nucleotide sequences from this sample produce the same CDR3.

Partitioning of CD4+ cells yielded a CD45RA+ naive subset and a CD45RA-negative memory subset. Produced via immunoSEQ multiplex PCR; TCRdb's table is partial and in-frame only. The table shows approximately 2.1 million clones, with 90% to 95% occurring only once. Germline lookup yields CDR1 SGHTA and CDR2 FQGNSA. This CDR3 contains 14 residues. Trimming left V 1 base short and J 0 bases short, with 5 bases between. The sample consisted of naive CD4+ T cells from PBMCs. Noted subset: CD45RA+ positively selected. J is TRBJ2-3 and V is TRBV7-2; D remains unclear. This sequence was found in a young man in good health. Some clones in this sample may be carry-over from other donors' samples. Here the CDR3 DNA reads TGTGCCAGCAGCTTAGGAGCTAGCACAGATACGCAGTATTTT. Protein sequence: CASSLGASTDTQYF. The full variable domain, rest sourced from reference TRBV7-2 and TRBJ2-3, is GAGVSQSPSNKVTEKGKDVELRCDPISGHTALYWYRQSLGQGLEFLIYFQGNSAPDKSGLPSDRFSAERTGGSVSTLTIQRTQQEDSAVYLCASSLGASTDTQYFGPGTRLTVL.